The rows below give T cell receptor beta chains drawn from one sample of a study of early T cells in non-severe SARS-CoV-2 infection. TCRdb ran MiXCR on the 5' RACE reads and lists one entry per CDR3 protein. The repertoire includes around 110,000 distinct CDR3 sequences, 11% of them detected once, and about 8.1% sits in the top ten. The source material was whole blood. These receptors were taken from an adult who was a healthcare worker with PCR-confirmed SARS-CoV-2 infection or an uninfected control (not recorded which). CDR3s include the opening cysteine and the closing phenylalanine or tryptophan. The D gene is left open where the match is weak. The listing skips clone size in some rows; elsewhere it reads once, few, many or a size class.

v_call	d_call	j_call	clone_size	cdr3_aa	cdr3_nt
TRBV16	TRBD2	TRBJ2-7	few	CASSQGLADSLEQYF	TGTGCCAGCAGCCAAGGACTAGCGGATTCCTTAGAGCAGTACTTC
TRBV7-3	TRBD2	TRBJ2-1	few	CASSLTWTSGRVEQFF	TGTGCCAGCAGCTTAACGTGGACTAGCGGGAGGGTTGAGCAGTTCTTC
TRBV6-5	TRBD2	TRBJ2-7	many	CASSFGGSGSEQYF	TGTGCCAGCAGTTTCGGAGGGAGCGGGAGCGAGCAGTACTTC
TRBV12-3/TRBV12-4	TRBD1	TRBJ1-1	many	CASSFSGGSEAFF	TGTGCCAGCAGTTTTTCAGGGGGATCTGAAGCTTTCTTT
TRBV2	.	TRBJ2-5	many	CASSESYQETQYF	TGTGCCAGCAGTGAATCCTATCAAGAGACCCAGTACTTC
TRBV20-1	.	TRBJ2-3	.	CSAIVRTDTQYF	TGCAGTGCTATAGTCCGAACAGATACGCAGTATTTT
TRBV3-1	.	TRBJ2-7	few	CASSQGSGSYEQYF	TGTGCCAGCAGCCAAGGCTCAGGGTCCTACGAGCAGTACTTC
TRBV4-1	.	TRBJ2-2	.	CASSQGGGELFF	TGCGCCAGCAGCCAAGGCGGCGGGGAGCTGTTTTTT
TRBV3-1	TRBD2	TRBJ2-5	.	CASSFGLAGSEETQYF	TGTGCCAGCAGCTTCGGACTAGCCGGGTCGGAAGAGACCCAGTACTTC
TRBV6-4	.	TRBJ1-1	.	CASSEGENTEAFF	TGTGCCAGCAGCGAGGGGGAGAACACTGAAGCTTTCTTT
TRBV12-3/TRBV12-4	TRBD1	TRBJ2-2	many	CASSPNRGLAGELFF	TGTGCCAGCAGTCCCAACAGGGGGCTGGCCGGGGAGCTGTTTTTT
TRBV24-1	.	TRBJ2-1	.	CATSDLQKGQENNEQFF	TGTGCCACCAGTGATTTGCAAAAGGGGCAAGAGAACAATGAGCAGTTCTTC
TRBV6-1	.	TRBJ1-6	.	CASSADTNYNSPLHF	TGTGCCAGCAGTGCGGACACTAACTATAATTCACCCCTCCACTTT
TRBV28	TRBD2	TRBJ2-7	.	CASSSTSGSGEQYF	TGTGCCAGCAGTTCGACTAGCGGGAGTGGTGAGCAGTACTTC
TRBV4-1	TRBD2	TRBJ2-1	.	CASSPRTSSYNEQFF	TGCGCCAGCAGCCCCCGGACTAGCTCCTACAATGAGCAGTTCTTC
TRBV28	.	TRBJ2-7	few	CASSVLSGYEQYF	TGTGCCAGCAGTGTCCTCAGCGGCTACGAGCAGTACTTC
TRBV2	.	TRBJ1-2	few	CASGRDLNYGYTF	TGTGCCAGCGGGCGGGACCTTAACTATGGCTACACCTTC
TRBV20-1	.	TRBJ2-1	few	CSPGWRGGNEQFF	TGCAGTCCAGGGTGGAGGGGAGGCAATGAGCAGTTCTTC
TRBV11-2	.	TRBJ2-7	many	CASSLGRKVPPPRWGYEQYF	TGTGCCAGCAGCTTAGGACGTAAGGTCCCGCCCCCGCGGTGGGGATACGAGCAGTACTTC
TRBV3-1	.	TRBJ1-1	many	CASSQTGWNTEAFF	TGTGCCAGCAGCCAAACAGGGTGGAACACTGAAGCTTTCTTT
TRBV15	TRBD2	TRBJ2-1	few	CATSRDPGLADNEQFF	TGTGCCACCAGCAGAGATCCCGGACTAGCGGACAATGAGCAGTTCTTC
TRBV2	.	TRBJ2-1	many	CASSVGNEQFF	TGTGCCAGCAGTGTGGGCAATGAGCAGTTCTTC
TRBV2	TRBD1	TRBJ1-2	.	CTSSEGAGGPSYGYTF	TGTACCAGCAGTGAAGGGGCAGGGGGCCCTTCCTACGGCTACACCTTC
TRBV9	.	TRBJ2-2	many	CASSVQDTGELFF	TGTGCCAGCAGCGTGCAGGACACCGGGGAGCTGTTTTTT
TRBV28	.	TRBJ2-7	.	CASSPYGALYEQYF	TGTGCCAGCAGTCCTTATGGGGCCCTCTACGAGCAGTACTTC
TRBV24-1	TRBD2	TRBJ2-1	many	CATSGQTSGRTNEQFF	TGTGCCACCAGTGGCCAGACTAGCGGGAGGACTAATGAGCAGTTCTTC
TRBV4-2	.	TRBJ2-7	few	CASSQAVAAYEQYF	TGTGCCAGCAGCCAAGCAGTAGCGGCCTACGAGCAGTACTTC
TRBV18	.	TRBJ2-1	many	CASSPPSKNEQFF	TGTGCCAGCTCACCACCCAGTAAAAATGAGCAGTTCTTC
TRBV28	.	TRBJ2-7	.	CASSSPRGPDTYEQYF	TGTGCCAGCAGTTCCCCCAGGGGTCCCGATACCTACGAGCAGTACTTC
TRBV5-5	.	TRBJ2-3	.	CASSPLSQDTQYF	TGTGCCAGCAGCCCGCTTAGTCAAGATACGCAGTATTTT
TRBV4-1	.	TRBJ1-5	.	CASSQGQNQPQHF	TGCGCCAGCAGCCAAGGACAGAATCAGCCCCAGCATTTT
TRBV28	.	TRBJ2-7	few	CASSWGGARYEQYF	TGTGCCAGCAGTTGGGGCGGGGCCCGGTACGAGCAGTACTTC
TRBV20-1	.	TRBJ1-1	many	CSASTVENLGRGEAFF	TGCAGTGCTAGTACCGTCGAGAACCTGGGACGTGGTGAAGCTTTCTTT
TRBV12-3/TRBV12-4	.	TRBJ1-3	few	CASSRSLSTVGNTIYF	TGTGCCAGCAGTCGGAGCCTCAGCACGGTGGGAAACACCATATATTTT
TRBV18	.	TRBJ2-3	.	CASSPPTRWRDTQYF	TGTGCCAGCTCACCCCCGACTAGATGGAGAGATACGCAGTATTTT
TRBV7-9	.	TRBJ1-1	few	CASSLAPGREGTEAFF	TGTGCCAGCAGCTTAGCGCCAGGGAGAGAAGGGACTGAAGCTTTCTTT
TRBV5-1	.	TRBJ1-1	.	CASSLKFAGNTEAFF	TGCGCCAGCAGCTTGAAATTCGCTGGGAACACTGAAGCTTTCTTT
TRBV24-1	.	TRBJ2-2	.	CATSDSRGRSGELFF	TGTGCCACCAGTGATAGTCGGGGGCGAAGCGGGGAGCTGTTTTTT
TRBV7-8	.	TRBJ1-2	many	CASSPVFRALANYGYTF	TGTGCCAGCAGCCCCGTCTTCCGGGCCTTAGCTAACTATGGCTACACCTTC
TRBV5-4	.	TRBJ2-5	many	CASSLAVSSGQETQYF	TGTGCCAGCAGCTTGGCAGTGTCGAGCGGGCAAGAGACCCAGTACTTC
TRBV6-1	.	TRBJ1-6	.	CASSERSPLHF	TGTGCCAGCAGTGAACGGTCACCCCTCCACTTT
TRBV7-2	.	TRBJ1-4	.	CASSVGGQAVGKLFF	TGTGCCAGCAGCGTGGGAGGCCAGGCCGTGGGAAAACTGTTTTTT
TRBV5-1	TRBD2	TRBJ2-3	many	CASAIAGAKANTQYF	TGCGCCAGCGCCATAGCGGGAGCGAAAGCAAATACGCAGTATTTT
TRBV20-1	.	TRBJ2-3	.	CSANNVDTQYF	TGCAGTGCTAATAACGTAGATACGCAGTATTTT
TRBV5-1	.	TRBJ2-7	few	CASSLGPGDGEYEQYF	TGCGCCAGCAGCTTAGGACCGGGCGACGGAGAATACGAGCAGTACTTC
TRBV3-1	.	TRBJ2-1	many	CASSPKQGGAGNEQFF	TGTGCCAGCAGCCCAAAACAGGGAGGAGCGGGCAATGAGCAGTTCTTC
TRBV7-6	.	TRBJ2-3	few	CASSLVAGPLDTQYF	TGTGCCAGCAGCTTAGTGGCGGGACCTCTGGATACGCAGTATTTT
TRBV5-8	TRBD1	TRBJ1-1	many	CASSRYRGGTEAFF	TGTGCCAGCAGCCGATACAGGGGTGGCACTGAAGCTTTCTTT
TRBV20-1	.	TRBJ2-5	many	CSARGTSIETQYF	TGCAGTGCTAGGGGGACGTCTATAGAGACCCAGTACTTC
TRBV19	.	TRBJ1-5	many	CASSGVNQPQHF	TGTGCCAGCTCAGGGGTCAATCAGCCCCAGCATTTT
TRBV6-1	.	TRBJ1-2	.	CASNGWNREAYTF	TGTGCCAGCAACGGGTGGAACAGGGAAGCCTACACCTTC
TRBV24-1	.	TRBJ2-2	many	CATSDLARGRGELFF	TGTGCCACCAGTGATTTAGCCCGGGGACGAGGGGAGCTGTTTTTT
TRBV27	.	TRBJ2-2	few	CATRAGTGELFF	TGTGCCACCAGGGCTGGCACCGGGGAGCTGTTTTTT
TRBV4-3	TRBD1	TRBJ1-1	many	CASSPGGPGNTEAFF	TGCGCCAGCAGCCCAGGGGGGCCGGGGAACACTGAAGCTTTCTTT
TRBV6-5	.	TRBJ1-1	.	CASSYDSRLNTEAFF	TGTGCCAGCAGTTACGACAGTCGTCTGAACACTGAAGCTTTCTTT
TRBV5-6	.	TRBJ1-5	many	CASSLRNWDQPQHF	TGTGCCAGCAGCTTGAGGAATTGGGATCAGCCCCAGCATTTT
TRBV11-2	.	TRBJ1-1	.	CASSPFWGKNTEAFF	TGTGCCAGCAGCCCCTTTTGGGGGAAGAACACTGAAGCTTTCTTT